Below, 8 T cell receptor beta chains from the same sample are listed, as sequenced in a study of blood T cells in healthy people across ages. Primers used in a second PCR of roughly 6 to 12 cycles were a sample-barcoded 5' primer and a J-beta primer mix. In TCRdb, the 5' RACE reads were re-called with MiXCR into one record per CDR3 protein. The sample carries about 280,000 distinct CDR3 sequences, roughly 27% recorded once. Sequenced: blood. These receptors were obtained from a woman between 65 and 79 years old in good health.

This rearrangement joins TRBV28 to TRBJ2-2; TRBD1 agrees at 8 bases. Germline V CDR1 and CDR2: MDHEN, SYDVKM. This CDR3 contains 15 residues. V was clipped by 6 bases and J by 4 bases; unmatched bases: 7. In DNA form, the CDR3 reads TGTGCCAGCAGGCTGGACAGGGCGAGCACCGGGGAGCTGTTTTTT. Its translation: CASRLDRASTGELFF.

The sample holds a few counts of this clonotype. J is TRBJ2-4 and V is TRBV5-6, with D possibly being TRBD2 (6 bases). The V and J ends lost 1 base and 5 bases respectively, with 10 bases between them. Germline-derived CDR1 and CDR2 are SGHDT and YYEEEE. The CDR3 sequence is 14 residues long. The CDR3 reads CASSLWEAQNIQYF. CDR3 DNA: TGTGCCAGCAGCTTGTGGGAGGCCCAAAACATTCAGTACTTC.

This clonotype appeared a few times. The J gene is TRBJ2-3, the V gene TRBV7-2, with D perhaps assigned TRBD1 or TRBD2 (5 bases each). V dropped 5 bases and J dropped 2 bases, with 14 bases sitting between them. The V gene's germline CDR1 is SGHTA and CDR2 FQGNSA. This CDR3 contains 15 residues. CDR3 coding DNA: TGTGCCAGCAGCCCCAGTCAGGGACCCACAGATACGCAGTATTTT. Its protein product is CASSPSQGPTDTQYF.

In this sample, this clonotype turned up many times. The chain combines TRBV4-2 with TRBJ2-5, with D hard to call. The CDR3 spans 16 residues. Germline V CDR1 and CDR2: LGHNA, YNFKEQ. The V gene lost 0 bases and the J gene lost 2 bases, with 13 bases spanning the gap. The CDR3: CASSQDPTRPQETQYF. The CDR3 bases are TGTGCCAGCAGCCAAGACCCTACACGTCCTCAAGAGACCCAGTACTTC.

In its sample, this clonotype was seen a few times. CDR3 DNA: TGTGCCAGCAGCTTAGACTTAGGACACCAATACAATGAGCAGTTCTTC. The encoded protein is CASSLDLGHQYNEQFF. V usage is TRBV11-1 and J usage is TRBJ2-1, with TRBD1 as a possible D gene (5 bases). This CDR3 contains 16 residues. Deletions cut 1 base from V and 4 bases from J, with 14 bases between. The germline V gene has CDR1 SGHAT and CDR2 FQDESV (reference sequence). Full variable domain (missing parts from reference TRBV11-1 and TRBJ2-1): EAEVAQSPRYKITEKSQAVAFWCDPISGHATLYWYRQILGQGPELLVQFQDESVVDDSQLPKDRFSAERLKGVDSTLKIQPAELGDSAMYLCASSLDLGHQYNEQFFGPGTRLTVL.

This clonotype turned up a few times. J is TRBJ2-3 and V is TRBV4-2, with 9 bases lining up with TRBD2. The CDR3 runs 16 residues. Germline V CDR1 and CDR2: LGHNA, YNFKEQ. V lost 4 bases, J lost 6 bases, and 11 bases stayed unmatched. The CDR3 is CASSPTAGGSVDTQYF. The DNA of the CDR3 is TGTGCCAGCAGCCCAACGGCGGGAGGGAGTGTGGATACGCAGTATTTT.

J is TRBJ1-4 and V is TRBV20-1; the match to TRBD1 covers 8 bases. V lost 4 bases to trimming and J lost 6 bases; unmatched junction nucleotides: 4. Germline V CDR1 and CDR2: DFQATT, SNEGSKA (reference sequence). The CDR3 length is 13 residues. The DNA of the CDR3 is TGCAGTGCTATTGGACAGGGCGATGAAAAACTGTTTTTT. It translates to CSAIGQGDEKLFF.

This clonotype was seen at least ten times. CDR3 protein: CASSLSTPSYNEQFF. CDR3 bases: TGTGCCAGCAGTCTCTCGACGCCCTCCTACAATGAGCAGTTCTTC. The chain is built from TRBV12-3 or TRBV12-4 and TRBJ2-1, with D uncertain. The CDR3 has 15 amino acids. The germline V and J ends were trimmed by 5 bases and 0 bases, with 11 bases remaining between them.